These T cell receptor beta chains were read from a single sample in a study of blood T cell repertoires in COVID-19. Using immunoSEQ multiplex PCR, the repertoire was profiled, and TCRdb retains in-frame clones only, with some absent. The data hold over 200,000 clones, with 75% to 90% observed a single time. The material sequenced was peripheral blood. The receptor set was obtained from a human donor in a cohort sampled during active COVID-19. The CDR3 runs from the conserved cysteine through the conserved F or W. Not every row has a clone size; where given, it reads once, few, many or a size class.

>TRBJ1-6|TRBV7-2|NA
CASSLGGQSGSSPLHF
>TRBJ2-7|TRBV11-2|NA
CASSLGLLAGAYEQYF
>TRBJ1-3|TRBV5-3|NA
CARSQGRAGNTIYF
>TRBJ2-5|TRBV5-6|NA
CASSLRTSVFGETQYF
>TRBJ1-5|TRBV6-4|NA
CASSSGRDQPQHF
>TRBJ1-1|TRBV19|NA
CASRTWEDTEAFF
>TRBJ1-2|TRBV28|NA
CASSGSRGRPYGYTF
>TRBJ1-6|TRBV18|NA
CASSPSSWVGAVSPLHF
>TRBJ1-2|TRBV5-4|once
CASRGDRANYGYTF
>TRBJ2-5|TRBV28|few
CASSVSAGVAGASETQYF
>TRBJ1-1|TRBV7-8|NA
CASSANSGLQNTEAFF
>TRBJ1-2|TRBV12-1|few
CASSSTSDRGHGYTF
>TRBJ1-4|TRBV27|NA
CASSHDRGQEKLFF
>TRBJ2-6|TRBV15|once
CATRRGTGGSGANVLTF
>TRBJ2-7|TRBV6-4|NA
CASRGPVYLADPF
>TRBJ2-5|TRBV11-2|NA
CASTLGRRQETQYF
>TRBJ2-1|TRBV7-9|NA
CASSPLLSNEQFF
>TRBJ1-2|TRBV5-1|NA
CASSQSGTGGLYGYTF
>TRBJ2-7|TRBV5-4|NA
CASSLGGQGGHEQYF
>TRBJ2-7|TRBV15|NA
CATSWGQGVLEQYF
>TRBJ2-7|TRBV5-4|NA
CASSLLAGMFNEQYF
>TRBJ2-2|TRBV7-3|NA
CASSTDRRNTGELFF